This is a list of T cell receptor beta chains from one sample in a study of T cells expressing NK-cell markers. TCRdb reprocessed the 5' RACE reads; each CDR3 protein has one entry and no DNA is given. The sample yields some 500,000 distinct CDR3 sequences, of which the top ten take up more than 1.4%. The sequenced sample was blood T cells: a sorted CD56 or NKG2C T cell subset, CD4+ or CD8+ T cells, or bulk PBMC T cells (not recorded which). The receptors stem from a woman between 50 and 59 years old in good health. The CDR3 runs from the conserved cysteine through the conserved F or W.

j_call: TRBJ2-2
v_call: TRBV4-1
cdr3_aa: CASSLGGPNTGELFF

j_call: TRBJ2-7
v_call: TRBV5-1
cdr3_aa: CASSLETSGMYEQYF

j_call: TRBJ2-3
v_call: TRBV27
cdr3_aa: CASRQTRDRPPSTDTQYF

j_call: TRBJ2-6
v_call: TRBV7-2
cdr3_aa: CASSPRDRGLGANVLTF

j_call: TRBJ2-3
v_call: TRBV12-3/TRBV12-4
cdr3_aa: CASSFHPAQDTQYF

j_call: TRBJ2-3
v_call: TRBV25-1
cdr3_aa: CASSEYPLTLPQYF

j_call: TRBJ2-1
v_call: TRBV5-1
cdr3_aa: CASKSSNEQFF

j_call: TRBJ2-3
v_call: TRBV5-1
cdr3_aa: CASSTLSRDTQYF

j_call: TRBJ2-5
v_call: TRBV20-1
cdr3_aa: CSAPPETQQETQYF

j_call: TRBJ2-7
v_call: TRBV7-8
cdr3_aa: CASSGGRTGVYEQYF

j_call: TRBJ2-1
v_call: TRBV7-3
cdr3_aa: CASSDRDFPDNEQFF

j_call: TRBJ2-3
v_call: TRBV29-1
cdr3_aa: CSFDWGVTDTQYF

j_call: TRBJ2-7
v_call: TRBV10-1
cdr3_aa: CASSDSKAGGYEQYF

j_call: TRBJ2-1
v_call: TRBV5-1
cdr3_aa: CASSVTAGVVGNEQFF

j_call: TRBJ2-2
v_call: TRBV5-4
cdr3_aa: CASSEGLAGFTGELFF

j_call: TRBJ1-4
v_call: TRBV12-3/TRBV12-4
cdr3_aa: CASSLKWTNTGRPIF

j_call: TRBJ1-5
v_call: TRBV7-8
cdr3_aa: CASSLGRQAYQPQHF

j_call: TRBJ2-7
v_call: TRBV20-1
cdr3_aa: CSARTASLYEQYF

j_call: TRBJ1-4
v_call: TRBV29-1
cdr3_aa: CSVERTGGGKLFF

j_call: TRBJ2-3
v_call: TRBV6-5
cdr3_aa: CATHRDRGLDTQYF

j_call: TRBJ2-2
v_call: TRBV7-9
cdr3_aa: CASSLGRSRLNTGELFF

j_call: TRBJ1-3
v_call: TRBV15
cdr3_aa: CATGRGVNTIYF

j_call: TRBJ1-5
v_call: TRBV5-5
cdr3_aa: CASSFVGDQPQHF

j_call: TRBJ1-2
v_call: TRBV29-1
cdr3_aa: CSVSGTVDIWGYTF

j_call: TRBJ2-1
v_call: TRBV6-6
cdr3_aa: CASSRVENEQFF

j_call: TRBJ2-3
v_call: TRBV9
cdr3_aa: CASSVQWREPSDTQYF

j_call: TRBJ2-1
v_call: TRBV10-2
cdr3_aa: CASNPRGVNEQFF

j_call: TRBJ2-6
v_call: TRBV5-1
cdr3_aa: CASSLEGVYILTF

j_call: TRBJ2-6
v_call: TRBV7-9
cdr3_aa: CASSHLVGQGTFSGANVLTF

j_call: TRBJ1-5
v_call: TRBV25-1
cdr3_aa: CASRRGPYSNQPQHF

j_call: TRBJ2-5
v_call: TRBV4-1
cdr3_aa: CASSQRLLDGTQYF

j_call: TRBJ1-4
v_call: TRBV27
cdr3_aa: CASSQGGPDNEKLFF

j_call: TRBJ1-6
v_call: TRBV27
cdr3_aa: CASSLSGAASAPLHF

j_call: TRBJ1-1
v_call: TRBV2
cdr3_aa: CASPSGTGATNTEAFF

j_call: TRBJ2-1
v_call: TRBV5-1
cdr3_aa: CATRGLAASYNEQFF

j_call: TRBJ2-7
v_call: TRBV12-3/TRBV12-4
cdr3_aa: CASSPLSSFQNEQYF

j_call: TRBJ1-1
v_call: TRBV6-5
cdr3_aa: CASSPAVNTEAFF

j_call: TRBJ2-3
v_call: TRBV10-1
cdr3_aa: CASSDLAGVYF

j_call: TRBJ2-3
v_call: TRBV30
cdr3_aa: CAGGWGRTDTQYF

j_call: TRBJ1-1
v_call: TRBV12-3/TRBV12-4
cdr3_aa: CASGPGRGYTEAFF

j_call: TRBJ2-2
v_call: TRBV3-1
cdr3_aa: CASSQALGMNTGELFF

j_call: TRBJ2-7
v_call: TRBV20-1
cdr3_aa: CSARALGGPGLAGKEQYF

j_call: TRBJ2-3
v_call: TRBV30
cdr3_aa: CAWSGVGGLDTQYF

j_call: TRBJ1-4
v_call: TRBV5-1
cdr3_aa: CASSLANEKLFF

j_call: TRBJ1-1
v_call: TRBV20-1
cdr3_aa: CSARGSLGTEAFF

j_call: TRBJ1-4
v_call: TRBV12-3/TRBV12-4
cdr3_aa: CASSPYKQGTSQLFF